This note documents a single T cell receptor beta chain sequence. Its cognate antigen is unknown. CDR3 length: 14 residues. Trimming cost V 5 bases and J 6 bases; bases outside gene matches: 5. CDR1 SGHNT and CDR2 YENEEA come from the germline V gene. A multiplex PCR was run with 60 Vbeta primers and 13 Jbeta primers. Clones were sequenced by immunoSEQ multiplex PCR, and TCRdb holds only the in-frame ones, with some missing. The table lists 95,000 to 110,000 clones, around four fifths of them singletons. These data come from a study of cytomegalovirus exposure and HLA in healthy donors. Points from the study as a whole: A reported reduction in N-insertions relative to the 666-donor mean was seen in an Asian-associated ancestry cluster in a later analysis.

This chain links TRBV11-3 with TRBJ2-3, with 10 bases lining up with TRBD2. The receptor was derived from a woman aged 40 to 49 in good health and CMV-seronegative. Input material: PBMCs. The CDR3 is CASSPSGSRDTQYF. CDR3 DNA: TGTGCCAGCAGCCCTAGCGGGAGCCGCGATACGCAGTATTTT.